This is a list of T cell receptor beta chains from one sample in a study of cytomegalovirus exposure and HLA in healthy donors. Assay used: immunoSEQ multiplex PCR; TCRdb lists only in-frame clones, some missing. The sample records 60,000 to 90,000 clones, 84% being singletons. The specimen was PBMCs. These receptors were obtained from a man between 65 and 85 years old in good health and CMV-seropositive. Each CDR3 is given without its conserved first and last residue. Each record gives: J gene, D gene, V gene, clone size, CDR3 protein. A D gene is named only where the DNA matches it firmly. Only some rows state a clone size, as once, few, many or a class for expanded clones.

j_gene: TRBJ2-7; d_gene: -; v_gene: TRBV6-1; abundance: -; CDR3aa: ASVPPVSYEQY
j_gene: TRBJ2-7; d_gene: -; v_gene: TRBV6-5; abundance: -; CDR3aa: ASSLGSGEQY
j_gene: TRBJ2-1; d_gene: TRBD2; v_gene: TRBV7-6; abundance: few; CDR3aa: ASSSGTSGYNEQF
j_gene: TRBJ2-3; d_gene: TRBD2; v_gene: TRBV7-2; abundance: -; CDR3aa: ASSPPGLAGAGDTQY
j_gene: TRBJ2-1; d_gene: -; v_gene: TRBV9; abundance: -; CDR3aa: ASSVGGLNNEQF
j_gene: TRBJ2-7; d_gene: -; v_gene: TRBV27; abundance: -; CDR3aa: ASSSRQESYEQY
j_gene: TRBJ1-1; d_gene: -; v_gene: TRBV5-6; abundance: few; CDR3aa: ASSYDSNTEAF
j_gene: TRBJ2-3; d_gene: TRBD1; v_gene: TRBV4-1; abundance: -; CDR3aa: ASSHSPGQGTDTQY
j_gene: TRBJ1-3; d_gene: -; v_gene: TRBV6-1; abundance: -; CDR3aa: ASSEGQVSGNTIY
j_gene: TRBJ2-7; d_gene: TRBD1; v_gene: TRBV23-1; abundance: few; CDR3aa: ASSQSRDRTYEQY
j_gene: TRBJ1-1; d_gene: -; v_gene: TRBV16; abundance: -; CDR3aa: ASNHQYNTEAF
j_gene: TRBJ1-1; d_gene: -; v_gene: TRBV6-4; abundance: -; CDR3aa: ATRSQGYTEAF
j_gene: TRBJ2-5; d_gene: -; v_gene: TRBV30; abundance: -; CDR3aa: AWSSSEGAGETQY
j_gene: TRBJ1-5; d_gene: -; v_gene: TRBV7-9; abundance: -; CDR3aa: ASSSSPGGQPQH
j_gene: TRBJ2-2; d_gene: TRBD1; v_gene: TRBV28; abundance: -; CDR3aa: ASKTGGRTGELF
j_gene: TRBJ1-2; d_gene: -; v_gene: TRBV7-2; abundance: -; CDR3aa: ASSLWREDYGYT
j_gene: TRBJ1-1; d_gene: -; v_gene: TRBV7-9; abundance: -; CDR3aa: ASSWGAGETEAF
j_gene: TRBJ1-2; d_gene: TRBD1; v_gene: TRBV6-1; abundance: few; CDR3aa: ASSLRDSTYGYT
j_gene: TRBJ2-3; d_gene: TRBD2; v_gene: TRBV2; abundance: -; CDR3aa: ASSVAGRVDTQY
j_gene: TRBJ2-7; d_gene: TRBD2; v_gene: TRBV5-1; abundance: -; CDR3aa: ASSFNSGGVGEQY
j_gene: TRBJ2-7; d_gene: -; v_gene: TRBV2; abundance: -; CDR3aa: ASSDIVAYEQY
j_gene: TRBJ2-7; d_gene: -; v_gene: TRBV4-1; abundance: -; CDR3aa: ASSHGLVRPYEQY